This is a list of T cell receptor beta chains from one sample in a study of control samples from healthy donors and cancer patients. The protocol was immunoSEQ multiplex PCR, while the TCRdb copy is restricted to in-frame clones and leaves out a portion. The sample includes tens of thousands of clones, roughly 90% of them seen just once. The sequenced sample was PBMCs. Receptors originate from a man in his fifties or sixties with head and neck cancer. Each CDR3 is given with its conserved first and last residue. The D gene is left open where the match is weak.

j_call: TRBJ2-3
d_call: TRBD2
v_call: TRBV13
cdr3_nt: TGTGCCAGCAGCTTAGGACTAGCGGGGGGCTCAACAGATACGCAGTATTTT
cdr3_aa: CASSLGLAGGSTDTQYF

j_call: TRBJ2-2
d_call: NA
v_call: TRBV11-2
cdr3_nt: TGTGCCAGCAGCCCTGTCAGGGAGCTGTTTTTT
cdr3_aa: CASSPVRELFF

j_call: TRBJ2-5
d_call: TRBD1
v_call: TRBV9
cdr3_nt: TGTGCCAGCAGCGTAGAGGGGGCTGATGAGACCCAGTACTTC
cdr3_aa: CASSVEGADETQYF

j_call: TRBJ2-3
d_call: TRBD1
v_call: TRBV11-2
cdr3_nt: TGTGCCAGCAGCACGTACAGGGGGCGCGCAGATACGCAGTATTTT
cdr3_aa: CASSTYRGRADTQYF

j_call: TRBJ1-5
d_call: NA
v_call: TRBV2
cdr3_nt: TGTGCCAGCAGTGAGTTTGTCAGAAGCAATCAGCCCCAGCATTTT
cdr3_aa: CASSEFVRSNQPQHF

j_call: TRBJ1-5
d_call: TRBD1
v_call: TRBV7-2
cdr3_nt: TGTGCCAGCAGCCCAGGGGGGCAAACTAATCAGCCCCAGCATTTT
cdr3_aa: CASSPGGQTNQPQHF

j_call: TRBJ2-1
d_call: TRBD2
v_call: TRBV19
cdr3_nt: TGTGCCAGTAGTTTGGGACTAGCGCGCCTTACGGAGCAGTTCTTC
cdr3_aa: CASSLGLARLTEQFF

j_call: TRBJ2-5
d_call: NA
v_call: TRBV7-9
cdr3_nt: TGTGCCAGCAGCTTAGGAGGGGCTGGAGAGACCCAGTACTTC
cdr3_aa: CASSLGGAGETQYF

j_call: TRBJ1-1
d_call: NA
v_call: TRBV21-1
cdr3_nt: TGTGCCAGCAGAGGGGGATGCACTGAAGCTTTCTTT
cdr3_aa: CASRGGCTEAFF

j_call: TRBJ1-6
d_call: NA
v_call: TRBV24-1
cdr3_nt: TGTGCCACCAGTGAGAGACAGTTTTATAATTCACCCCTCCACTTT
cdr3_aa: CATSERQFYNSPLHF

j_call: TRBJ2-1
d_call: TRBD2
v_call: TRBV7-2
cdr3_nt: TGTGCCAGCAGCTTGATGACTAGCGGGAGGAACAATGAGCAGTTCTTC
cdr3_aa: CASSLMTSGRNNEQFF

j_call: TRBJ2-5
d_call: NA
v_call: TRBV18
cdr3_nt: TGTGCCAGCTCACCTACCAGAGAAGAGACCCAGTACTTC
cdr3_aa: CASSPTREETQYF

j_call: TRBJ2-7
d_call: TRBD2
v_call: TRBV28
cdr3_nt: TGTGCCAGCAGCTTTACCGGACTAGTCTTTTACGAGCAGTACTTC
cdr3_aa: CASSFTGLVFYEQYF

j_call: TRBJ2-7
d_call: TRBD2
v_call: TRBV4-1
cdr3_nt: TGCGCCAGCAGCCAAGCCTTTCTAGCGGGGACGTCCTACGAGCAGTACTTC
cdr3_aa: CASSQAFLAGTSYEQYF

j_call: TRBJ1-5
d_call: NA
v_call: TRBV19
cdr3_nt: TGTGCCAGTAGTATGAGCTGGAGGACTACAGGGTTAGGGCAGCCCCAGCATTTT
cdr3_aa: CASSMSWRTTGLGQPQHF

j_call: TRBJ1-2
d_call: TRBD1
v_call: TRBV27
cdr3_nt: TGTGCCAGCAGTTTAAACGGACAGGGCTATGGCTACACCTTC
cdr3_aa: CASSLNGQGYGYTF

j_call: TRBJ1-5
d_call: NA
v_call: TRBV11-2
cdr3_nt: TGTGCCAGCAGCAGAACCCCAGGGGCGGCTCAGCCCCAGCATTTT
cdr3_aa: CASSRTPGAAQPQHF

j_call: TRBJ2-2
d_call: NA
v_call: TRBV4-1
cdr3_nt: TGCGCCAGCAGCCAGGAAACGGACAGTACCGGGGAGCTGTTTTTT
cdr3_aa: CASSQETDSTGELFF

j_call: TRBJ2-3
d_call: NA
v_call: TRBV6-1
cdr3_nt: TGTGCCAGCAGTGAACGGGGGCGAGATACGCAGTATTTT
cdr3_aa: CASSERGRDTQYF

j_call: TRBJ2-4
d_call: NA
v_call: TRBV5-5
cdr3_nt: TGTGCCAGCAGCCAACCGGTTGGCAGATTAGCCAAAAACATTCAGTACTTC
cdr3_aa: CASSQPVGRLAKNIQYF

j_call: TRBJ2-2
d_call: TRBD1
v_call: TRBV5-5
cdr3_nt: TGTGCCAGCAGCTTCCGGGACAGGGGAACCACCGGGGAGCTGTTTTTT
cdr3_aa: CASSFRDRGTTGELFF

j_call: TRBJ2-7
d_call: TRBD1
v_call: TRBV9
cdr3_nt: TGTGCCAGCAGCGTTCCCGACAGGGGCCGCTACGAGCAGTACTTC
cdr3_aa: CASSVPDRGRYEQYF

j_call: TRBJ2-3
d_call: NA
v_call: TRBV4-1
cdr3_nt: TGCGCCAGCACCTACGGGGCAGCCCCTAGCACAGATACGCAGTATTTT
cdr3_aa: CASTYGAAPSTDTQYF

j_call: TRBJ2-2
d_call: TRBD2
v_call: TRBV7-9
cdr3_nt: TGTGCCAGCCCGAGCGGGGGGATGAACACCGGGGAGCTGTTTTTT
cdr3_aa: CASPSGGMNTGELFF

j_call: TRBJ2-2
d_call: NA
v_call: TRBV7-2
cdr3_nt: NA
cdr3_aa: CASSFGSGLIAGELFF

j_call: TRBJ2-5
d_call: TRBD1
v_call: TRBV5-6
cdr3_nt: TGTGCCAGCAGCATTGACAGGGGAGGCGAGACCCAGTACTTC
cdr3_aa: CASSIDRGGETQYF

j_call: TRBJ1-6
d_call: NA
v_call: TRBV18
cdr3_nt: TGTGCCAGCTCACCGGGAATTCAGGGCAGCTCCTATAATTCACCCCTCCACTTT
cdr3_aa: CASSPGIQGSSYNSPLHF

j_call: TRBJ2-3
d_call: TRBD2
v_call: TRBV10-3
cdr3_nt: TGTGCCATCACCGATAGCGGGGGGGCCGGCACAGATACGCAGTATTTT
cdr3_aa: CAITDSGGAGTDTQYF

j_call: TRBJ2-7
d_call: TRBD1
v_call: TRBV4-1
cdr3_nt: TGCGCCAGCAGCCGACCGACAGGGGGATCCTACGAGCAGTACTTC
cdr3_aa: CASSRPTGGSYEQYF

j_call: TRBJ2-6
d_call: TRBD1
v_call: TRBV2
cdr3_nt: TGTGCCAGCAGTTTTTCCCGGGACAGTGCTTTCTCTGGGGCCAACGTCCTGACTTTC
cdr3_aa: CASSFSRDSAFSGANVLTF